These 27 T cell receptor beta chains were all obtained from the same sample, sequenced in a study of blood T cell repertoires in COVID-19. Only in-frame clones appear in the TCRdb table, and some are missing; sequencing was by immunoSEQ multiplex PCR. The sample records some 160,000 clones, about 80% being singletons. Input material: peripheral blood. The receptors here all came from a man between 70 and 80 years old with active or convalescent COVID-19.

V is TRBV29-1 and J is TRBJ2-1; D not certain. Germline V gene data show CDR1 as SQVTM and CDR2 as ANQGSEA. The CDR3 has 14 residues. V was cut by 4 bases and J by 5 bases, with 15 bases left in between. The CDR3 DNA sequence: TGCAGCGTTGCGACACGATCCCCCAACAATGAGCAGTTCTTC. Protein product: CSVATRSPNNEQFF.

Remarks on this clone: Other DNA sequences in this specimen translate into the identical CDR3. This rearrangement joins TRBV7-2 to TRBJ2-7; 10 nucleotides line up with TRBD1. Germline V gives CDR1 SGHTA, CDR2 FQGNSA. With V trimmed by 3 bases and J by 0 bases, 5 bases remained unmatched. The CDR3 length is 16 residues. The CDR3 here is CASSFPGQGFSYEQYF. The CDR3 coding sequence is TGTGCCAGCAGCTTCCCGGGACAGGGGTTCTCCTACGAGCAGTACTTC.

The gene calls are TRBV11-2 and TRBJ2-2, with 11 bases fitting TRBD2. CDR1 and CDR2 (germline): SGHAT, FQNNGV. This CDR3 is built from 17 residues. V gave up 5 bases and J gave up 2 bases; unmatched junction bases: 7. Here the CDR3 reads CASSELTSGGNTGELFF. CDR3 sequence (DNA): TGTGCCAGCAGCGAGCTAACTAGCGGGGGTAACACCGGGGAGCTGTTTTTT.

The chain has TRBV7-2 and TRBJ1-2; the D gene is possibly TRBD1 (5 bases). Deletions cut 5 bases from V and 6 bases from J, with 13 bases between. Germline CDR1 and CDR2: SGHTA and FQGNSA. The CDR3 covers 13 residues. The CDR3 region is CASSLWLGDGYTF. The CDR3 region has the DNA TGTGCCAGCAGCCTTTGGTTAGGGGATGGCTACACCTTC.

The V and J genes are TRBV11-2 and TRBJ2-1; D remains unclear. This CDR3 contains 15 residues. Germline CDR1 SGHAT, CDR2 FQNNGV. Trimming took off 6 bases at V and 9 bases at J, with 21 bases between the two ends. This CDR3 is CASSPDFSLLREQFF. The CDR3 DNA is TGTGCCAGCAGTCCCGACTTTTCCCTATTGCGTGAGCAGTTCTTC.

The rearrangement links TRBV30 to TRBJ1-1; D is unresolved. Germline V CDR1 and CDR2: GTSNPN, SVGIG (reference sequence). The V gene lost 4 bases and the J gene lost 0 bases, with 12 bases spanning the gap. This CDR3 is built from 14 residues. The CDR3: CAWTAAILNTEAFF. The CDR3 DNA reads TGTGCCTGGACTGCGGCGATACTGAACACTGAAGCTTTCTTT.

Here the CDR3 DNA reads TGTGCCAGCAGCCCCAGGGACATTCAGTACTTC. Translating it yields CASSPRDIQYF. The V and J genes are TRBV7-2 and TRBJ2-4, with a tentative D call TRBD1 (5 bases). The germline V and J ends were trimmed by 5 bases and 8 bases, with 7 bases remaining between them. The CDR3 contains 11 residues. The germline V gene encodes CDR1 SGHTA and CDR2 FQGNSA.

The chain uses TRBV28 and TRBJ1-5, with a tentative D call TRBD1 (5 bases). Germline V gives CDR1 MDHEN, CDR2 SYDVKM. Trimming pared 9 bases from V and 4 bases from J, leaving 10 bases between. CDR3 length equals 12 residues. CDR3 amino acids: CASMTANQPQHF. In DNA form, the CDR3 reads TGTGCCAGTATGACAGCGAATCAGCCCCAGCATTTT.

This clone has just one count. The V and J genes are TRBV20-1 and TRBJ2-2; maybe TRBD1 (7 bases). Trimming took 3 bases from V and 2 from J, leaving 16 bases between them. Germline V gives CDR1 DFQATT, CDR2 SNEGSKA (reference sequence). CDR3 length: 16 residues. The DNA of the CDR3 is TGCAGTGCTAGTATAGGAGGGGGCAGTAACACCGGGGAGCTGTTTTTT. This sequence encodes CSASIGGGSNTGELFF.

The gene calls are TRBV28 and TRBJ1-1, with TRBD1 matching 11 bases. J lost 4 bases, V lost 2 bases, and 9 bases had no gene match. Germline V CDR1 and CDR2: MDHEN, SYDVKM. This CDR3 has 17 amino acids. The CDR3 loop reads CASSLGGTGGSGTEAFF. In DNA, the CDR3 is TGTGCCAGCAGTTTAGGGGGGACAGGGGGTTCAGGCACTGAAGCTTTCTTT.

The V call is TRBV4-1, the J call TRBJ1-6, with D uncertain. The CDR3 length is 14 residues. In germline, CDR1 is MGHRA, CDR2 YSYEKL. V lost 5 bases, J lost 4 bases, and 9 bases lay in between. The CDR3 region is CASSFQEYNSPLHF. CDR3 nucleotide sequence: TGCGCCAGCAGCTTTCAGGAATATAATTCACCCCTCCACTTT.

J is TRBJ1-5 and V is TRBV28; D is unclear. Trimming shortened V by 6 bases and J by 6 bases, and 12 bases separated the two germline ends. This CDR3 is built from 13 residues. Germline V lookup: CDR1 MDHEN, CDR2 SYDVKM. CDR3 nucleotide sequence: TGTGCCAGCAGGGCAACGGGGAGTCAGCCCCAGCATTTT. The encoded protein is CASRATGSQPQHF.

The chain couples TRBV6-2 or TRBV6-3 to TRBJ2-2, with TRBD2 matching 11 bases. The CDR3 sequence is 17 residues long. With V trimmed by 3 bases and J by 3 bases, 6 bases remained unmatched. Germline lookup yields CDR1 MNHEY and CDR2 SVGEGT. Here the CDR3 reads CASSYSGLAVDTGELFF. CDR3 nucleotides: TGTGCCAGCAGTTATTCGGGACTAGCGGTCGACACCGGGGAGCTGTTTTTT.

A few counts support this clone. The same CDR3 is also encoded by other DNA sequences in this sample. V usage is TRBV11-2 and J usage is TRBJ2-7; 8 nucleotides align to TRBD2. Germline V gene lookup returns CDR1 SGHAT and CDR2 FQNNGV. CDR3 length: 12 amino acids. The V and J ends lost 4 bases and 5 bases, in that order; junction bases with no gene match: 1. CDR3 residues: CASSSGGHEQYF. The CDR3 DNA follows: TGTGCCAGCAGCTCGGGGGGGCACGAGCAGTACTTC.

The gene calls are TRBV7-9 and TRBJ2-4; 7 positions agree with TRBD1. V trimming: 5 bases; J trimming: 8 bases; junction bases outside the gene matches: 21. CDR3 length equals 18 residues. Germline CDR1 reads SEHNR; CDR2 reads FQNEAQ (reference sequence). The CDR3 coding sequence is TGTGCCAGCAGCCCCCCGTGGGGACAGTCCCGGAATCGTGACATTCAGTACTTC. It codes for CASSPPWGQSRNRDIQYF.

This chain connects TRBV7-2 to TRBJ1-5; no clear D gene. The CDR3 sequence is 12 residues long. The V end was cut by 5 bases, the J end by 6 bases, with 8 bases between. Per germline, CDR1 SGHTA and CDR2 FQGNSA. The CDR3 loop is CASSQMAQPQHF. The DNA of the CDR3 is TGTGCCAGCAGCCAGATGGCTCAGCCCCAGCATTTT.

The chain employs TRBV19 and TRBJ2-6, with D possibly matching TRBD2 (6 bases). The germline gives CDR1 LNHDA, CDR2 SQIVND (reference sequence). V was cut by 7 bases and J by 2 bases, with 9 bases left in between. CDR3 length: 14 residues. This chain's CDR3 is CASKRAAGANVLTF. The CDR3 coding sequence is TGTGCCAGTAAGCGGGCGGCTGGGGCCAACGTCCTGACTTTC.

On this clone: One end of the junction does not line up with germline, which may come from a read error. The rearrangement uses TRBV11-2 and TRBJ2-7, with D uncertain. The CDR3 consists of 11 residues. The germline CDR1 and CDR2 sequences are SGHAT and FQNNGV. CDR3 nucleotide sequence: TGTGCCAGCAGCTTATCCTTCGAGCAGTACTTC. Its protein is CASSLSFEQYF.

The V gene is TRBV18, the J gene TRBJ1-1; TRBD1 matches 10 bases. The germline gives CDR1 KGHSH, CDR2 LQKENI. The junction had 2 bases not matched to a gene; V was cut back by 4 bases and J by 3 bases. The CDR3 is made up of 14 amino acids. CDR3 sequence (DNA): TGTGCCAGCTCACGACAGGGGGCAGACACTGAAGCTTTCTTT. This codes for CASSRQGADTEAFF.

This clone has a single count. J is TRBJ1-5 and V is TRBV28; a possible D gene is TRBD1 (5 bases). V was trimmed by 2 bases and J by 6 bases, leaving 8 bases between them. The CDR3 loop spans 13 amino acids. The V gene's germline CDR1 is MDHEN and CDR2 SYDVKM. CDR3 DNA sequence: TGTGCCAGCAGTTTAATGGGGGGTCAGCCCCAGCATTTT. It specifies CASSLMGGQPQHF.

The CDR3 DNA sequence: TGTGCCTGGAGCGATGGACAGGTGGTGTCACCCCTCCACTTT. The encoded protein is CAWSDGQVVSPLHF. This chain joins TRBV30 and TRBJ1-6, with TRBD1 identical over 7 bases. This CDR3 spans 14 amino acids. Per the germline V gene, CDR1 is GTSNPN and CDR2 is SVGIG (reference sequence). V was pared by 3 bases and J by 10 bases, with 9 bases of the junction left unmatched.

V and J are TRBV5-4 and TRBJ2-7; D is perhaps TRBD1 (6 bases). V was clipped by 8 bases and J by 6 bases, with 21 bases between them. The V gene's germline CDR1 is SGHNT and CDR2 YYREEE (reference sequence). This CDR3 has 14 residues. CDR3 nucleotides: TGTGCCAGTAGTTCAGGGGAGTTCTCTCGCGAGCAGTACTTC. Protein sequence: CASSSGEFSREQYF.

This clone was recorded a few times. The CDR3, as DNA: TGCGCCAGCAGCTTTGACCATGAGGATTCACCCCTCCACTTT. Translation: CASSFDHEDSPLHF. The chain links TRBV5-1 to TRBJ1-6; D is unresolved. The germline V and J ends were trimmed by 2 bases and 8 bases, with 11 bases remaining between them. Germline CDR1 reads SGHRS; CDR2 reads YFSETQ. The CDR3 runs 14 residues.

This clone was counted ten times or more. This rearrangement joins TRBV5-4 to TRBJ1-5; 7 nucleotides line up with TRBD1. J gave up 3 bases and V 2 bases, and 8 bases lay outside the gene matches. Germline V gene data show CDR1 as SGHNT and CDR2 as YYREEE (reference sequence). The CDR3 is 16 residues long. The CDR3, as DNA: TGTGCCAGCAGCTTCAGGGGTAAGGGGGCCAATCAGCCCCAGCATTTT. As protein: CASSFRGKGANQPQHF.

The V and J genes are TRBV18 and TRBJ1-1; the D gene is possibly TRBD1 (5 bases). This CDR3 spans 13 amino acids. Germline CDR1 reads KGHSH; CDR2 reads LQKENI. The V and J ends lost 3 bases and 7 bases respectively, with 12 bases between them. CDR3 residues: CASSPSQDGEAFF. CDR3 coding DNA: TGTGCCAGCTCACCGTCACAGGATGGTGAAGCTTTCTTT.

V is TRBV5-1 and J is TRBJ2-3, with no clear D. The CDR3 loop spans 14 amino acids. Trimming took 6 bases from V and 0 from J, leaving 11 bases between them. The germline V gene has CDR1 SGHRS and CDR2 YFSETQ. The CDR3 DNA reads as TGCGCCAGCACCTTCAGATTTAGCACAGATACGCAGTATTTT. This sequence encodes CASTFRFSTDTQYF.

V and J are TRBV7-6 and TRBJ1-2; 9 bases align to TRBD1. CDR1 is SGHVS, CDR2 FNYEAQ, per germline. This CDR3 has 13 residues. V lost 5 bases and J lost 8; bases outside the gene matches: 6. This CDR3 reads CASSLDRGRGYTF. The CDR3 region has the DNA TGTGCCAGCAGCCTGGACAGGGGACGAGGCTACACCTTC.